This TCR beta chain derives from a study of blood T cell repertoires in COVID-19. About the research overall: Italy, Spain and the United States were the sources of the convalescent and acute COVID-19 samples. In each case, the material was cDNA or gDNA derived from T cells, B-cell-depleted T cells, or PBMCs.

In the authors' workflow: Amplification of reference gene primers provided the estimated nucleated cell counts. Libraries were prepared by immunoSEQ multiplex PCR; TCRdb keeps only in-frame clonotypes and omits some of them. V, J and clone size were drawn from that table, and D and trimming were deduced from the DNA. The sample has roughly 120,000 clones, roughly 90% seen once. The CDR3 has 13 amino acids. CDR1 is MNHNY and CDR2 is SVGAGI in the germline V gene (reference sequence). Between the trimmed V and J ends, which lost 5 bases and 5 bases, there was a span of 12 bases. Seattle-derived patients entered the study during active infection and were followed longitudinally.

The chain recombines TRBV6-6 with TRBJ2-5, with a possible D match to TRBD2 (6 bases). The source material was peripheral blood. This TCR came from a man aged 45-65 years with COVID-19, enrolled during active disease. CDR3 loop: CASSRGEEETQYF. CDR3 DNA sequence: TGTGCCAGCAGTAGAGGGGAGGAGGAGACCCAGTACTTC.